The rows below give T cell receptor beta chains drawn from one sample of a study of cytomegalovirus exposure and HLA in healthy donors. Clones were read by immunoSEQ multiplex PCR, and TCRdb kept only the in-frame ones, dropping some. The sample has about 360,000 clones, 86% seen once. The sample consisted of PBMCs. The receptors were gathered from a woman aged 18 to 35 in good health and CMV-seronegative. Both conserved end residues are part of each CDR3. A D gene is named only where the DNA matches it firmly. Expanded clones get a size class; other rows say once, few or many, or leave the size out.

clone_size j_call d_call v_call cdr3_aa cdr3_nt
NA TRBJ2-1 NA TRBV27 CASSLSIGGNEQFF TGTGCCAGCAGTTTATCAATCGGGGGAAATGAGCAGTTCTTC
few TRBJ1-2 NA TRBV6-1 CASSGWTEYGYTF TGTGCCAGCAGTGGATGGACAGAGTATGGCTACACCTTC
NA TRBJ2-7 TRBD2 TRBV11-1 CASSLQTSGNVYEQYF TGTGCCAGCAGCTTACAGACTAGCGGGAACGTGTACGAGCAGTACTTC
NA TRBJ2-7 NA TRBV4-2 CASSQGVQGLPEQYF TGTGCCAGCAGCCAAGGGGTACAGGGTTTACCCGAGCAGTACTTC
NA TRBJ2-7 NA TRBV5-1 CASSSQGKSGSYEQYF TGCGCCAGCAGCTCGCAGGGGAAGTCAGGGTCCTACGAGCAGTACTTC
NA TRBJ1-6 NA TRBV9 CASGRTVREGSPLHF TGTGCCAGCGGAAGGACAGTTCGAGAGGGTTCACCCCTCCACTTT
NA TRBJ2-2 TRBD1 TRBV5-1 CASSWGQTNTGELFF TGCGCCAGCAGCTGGGGACAGACGAACACCGGGGAGCTGTTTTTT
few TRBJ2-7 NA TRBV18 CASSTSGSYEQYF TGTGCCAGCTCAACGAGCGGCTCCTACGAGCAGTACTTC
NA TRBJ2-7 TRBD1 TRBV30 CAWSPTGVGEQYF TGTGCCTGGAGCCCGACAGGGGTAGGCGAGCAGTACTTC
NA TRBJ2-7 TRBD1 TRBV28 CASSKTTTGTGISYEQYF TGTGCCAGCAGCAAGACTACTACCGGGACAGGGATCTCCTACGAGCAGTACTTC
NA TRBJ2-7 NA TRBV30 CAWRTVTYEQYF TGTGCCTGGAGAACGGTAACCTACGAGCAGTACTTC
NA TRBJ1-5 TRBD1 TRBV28 CASSLTGSNQPQHF TGTGCCAGCAGTTTGACAGGGAGTAATCAGCCCCAGCATTTT
NA TRBJ2-1 TRBD2 TRBV19 CASSRIGTSVYNEQFF TGTGCCAGTAGTAGGATCGGGACTAGCGTCTACAATGAGCAGTTCTTC
NA TRBJ2-1 TRBD2 TRBV18 CASSASGSSYNEQFF TGTGCCAGCTCGGCCAGCGGGAGCTCCTACAATGAGCAGTTCTTC
NA TRBJ2-5 NA TRBV5-1 CASSLTSQETQYF TGCGCCAGCAGCTTGACTAGCCAAGAGACCCAGTACTTC
NA TRBJ1-2 NA TRBV18 CASSPPLASAVGIMRGYTF TGTGCCAGCTCACCACCTCTCGCCAGTGCCGTCGGGATTATGAGGGGCTACACCTTC
NA TRBJ2-5 TRBD2 TRBV7-6 CASSCSSSGDPQETQYF TGTGCCAGCAGCTGTTCTTCTAGCGGGGACCCTCAAGAGACCCAGTACTTC
NA TRBJ2-1 TRBD2 TRBV6-1 CASTWTSGSYNEQFF TGTGCCAGCACCTGGACTAGCGGGTCCTACAATGAGCAGTTCTTC
NA TRBJ2-3 TRBD1 TRBV30 CAWSQTGITDTQYF TGTGCCTGGAGCCAGACAGGGATCACAGATACGCAGTATTTT
NA TRBJ2-2 TRBD2 TRBV11-1 CASSLNAGVPAGELFF TGTGCCAGCAGTCTGAATGCGGGGGTCCCGGCTGGGGAGCTGTTTTTT
few TRBJ1-2 NA TRBV6-4 CASSGSQGAHGYTF TGTGCCAGCAGTGGGTCTCAAGGGGCCCATGGCTACACCTTC
NA TRBJ2-7 NA TRBV2 CASSAGSSYEQYF TGTGCCAGCAGTGCGGGTTCCTCCTACGAGCAGTACTTC
NA TRBJ2-5 TRBD1 TRBV30 CAWSWGKGAQETQYF TGTGCCTGGAGTTGGGGAAAGGGGGCCCAAGAGACCCAGTACTTC
NA TRBJ1-2 TRBD1 TRBV10-3 CAISRQGALEANYGYTF TGTGCCATCAGTCGTCAGGGGGCCTTGGAGGCTAACTATGGCTACACCTTC
NA TRBJ1-5 NA TRBV6-1 CASSALRGARQPQHF TGTGCCAGCAGTGCCTTGCGGGGGGCTAGGCAGCCCCAGCATTTT
NA TRBJ1-2 TRBD1 TRBV9 CASSQSGGSYGYTF TGTGCCAGCAGCCAGTCAGGGGGCAGCTATGGCTACACCTTC
NA TRBJ2-7 NA TRBV27 CASSFSPVSYEQYF TGTGCCAGCAGTTTTTCTCCCGTCTCCTACGAGCAGTACTTC
NA TRBJ2-3 TRBD2 TRBV30 CASQRGGITDTQYF TGTGCCTCACAGCGGGGGGGAATCACAGATACGCAGTATTTT
few TRBJ1-6 NA TRBV2 CASRTGKNSPLHF TGTGCCAGCAGGACCGGGAAGAATTCACCCCTCCACTTT
NA TRBJ2-1 TRBD2 TRBV14 CASSPGLAGDIYNEQFF TGTGCCAGCAGCCCTGGACTAGCGGGGGATATCTACAATGAGCAGTTCTTC
NA TRBJ2-7 NA TRBV6-1 CASSAEAGSYEQYF TGTGCCAGCAGTGCAGAGGCGGGGTCATACGAGCAGTACTTC
NA TRBJ1-5 TRBD1 TRBV27 CASRRQGAGNQPQHF TGTGCCAGCAGGAGACAGGGGGCTGGCAATCAGCCCCAGCATTTT
NA TRBJ2-5 TRBD1 TRBV6-1 CASSDTGQGGETQYF TGTGCCAGCAGTGACACGGGACAGGGGGGGGAGACCCAGTACTTC
NA TRBJ2-3 NA TRBV2 CASSWTATTDTQYF TGTGCCAGCAGTTGGACAGCCACCACAGATACGCAGTATTTT
NA TRBJ2-3 NA TRBV4-2 CASSQTNADTQYF TGTGCCAGCAGCCAAACAAATGCAGATACGCAGTATTTT
NA TRBJ1-2 NA TRBV28 CASSLSGINYGYTF TGTGCCAGCAGTTTGTCGGGGATTAACTATGGCTACACCTTC
NA TRBJ1-3 NA TRBV5-4 CASSLAAGTGNTIYF TGTGCCAGCAGCTTGGCGGCGGGAACAGGAAACACCATATATTTT
NA TRBJ2-7 TRBD2 TRBV27 CASSPRLAGGPGEQYF TGTGCCAGCAGTCCCAGACTAGCGGGAGGGCCAGGCGAGCAGTACTTC
NA TRBJ2-5 NA TRBV28 CASTRTGTETQYF TGTGCCAGCACAAGAACAGGGACCGAGACCCAGTACTTC
once TRBJ2-7 NA TRBV20-1 CSARAAYEQYF TGCAGTGCTAGAGCCGCCTACGAGCAGTACTTC
NA TRBJ1-1 NA TRBV13 CASSPTGGGGTEAFF TGTGCCAGCAGCCCCACAGGCGGGGGGGGAACTGAAGCTTTCTTT
NA TRBJ2-1 NA TRBV27 CASSPSVFIEQFF TGTGCCAGCAGTCCCTCGGTGTTCATTGAGCAGTTCTTC
NA TRBJ2-2 NA TRBV6-1 CASSEGREAGELFF TGTGCCAGCAGTGAAGGGAGGGAGGCCGGGGAGCTGTTTTTT
once TRBJ2-1 TRBD2 TRBV30 CAWSVTGGPVEQFF TGTGCCTGGAGTGTAACGGGAGGGCCGGTAGAGCAGTTCTTC